The 27 T cell receptor beta chains below all came from one sample that was sequenced in a study of response to subunit inactivated influenza vaccine. TCRdb itself ran the RT-PCR reads through MiXCR, one entry per CDR3 protein. The data show hundreds of thousands of distinct CDR3 sequences, with approximately 10% seen just once and around 10% held by the top ten. The sample was also linked to a second study, of T cells expressing NK-cell markers. This second study notes: Generation of TCR beta cDNA was performed by 5'RACE template switching incorporating UMIs.

The sample here was PBMCs from blood, taken on the day of vaccination. These receptors came from a man aged 50-59 years who received an inactivated influenza vaccine.

The chain combines TRBV7-9 with TRBJ2-7; TRBD1 matches at 7 bases. The ends lost 3 bases at V and 5 bases at J; junction bases unmatched: 4. The CDR3 is 13 residues long. Germline V gene sequence: CDR1 SEHNR, CDR2 FQNEAQ (reference sequence). CDR3 nucleotide sequence: TGTGCCAGCAGCTTCCTACAGGGGAACGAGCAGTACTTC. Protein sequence: CASSFLQGNEQYF.

V and J are TRBV7-2 and TRBJ2-7, with TRBD2 as a possible D gene (6 bases). Trimming pared 1 base from V and 3 bases from J, leaving 13 bases between. The germline CDR1 and CDR2 sequences are SGHTA and FQGNSA. The CDR3 has 15 amino acids. The CDR3: CASSLESGESYEQYF. CDR3 DNA: TGTGCCAGCAGCTTAGAATCGGGAGAGAGCTACGAGCAGTACTTC.

CDR3 region: CASSQATVNYEQYF. CDR3 coding DNA: TGCGCCAGCAGCCAAGCAACAGTGAACTACGAGCAGTACTTC. The chain carries TRBV4-3 and TRBJ2-7; D gene ambiguous. V lost 1 base to trimming and J lost 3 bases, with 10 bases between them. This CDR3 has 14 amino acids. Germline CDR1 reads LGHNA; CDR2 reads YSLEER.

This clonotype has only a few counts. The genes are TRBV9 and TRBJ2-2; no reliable D call. Germline V gene lookup returns CDR1 SGDLS and CDR2 YYNGEE. The CDR3 covers 14 residues. Trimming pared 0 bases from V and 6 bases from J, leaving 9 bases between. For the CDR3, the DNA is TGTGCCAGCAGCGTAGGAGGTGTGGCCGGGGAGCTGTTTTTT. Protein sequence: CASSVGGVAGELFF.

This clonotype was recorded a few times. The gene calls are TRBV7-2 and TRBJ2-3; 10 bases agree with TRBD2. CDR3 length equals 16 residues. The junction had 8 bases not matched to a gene; V was cut back by 1 base and J by 7 bases. From germline, CDR1 is SGHTA and CDR2 FQGNSA. This CDR3 is CASSLGSSGGTNTQYF. In DNA form, the CDR3 reads TGTGCCAGCAGCTTAGGGTCTAGCGGGGGAACTAATACGCAGTATTTT.

The chain joins TRBV10-3 to TRBJ2-7, with D maybe TRBD2 (5 bases). This CDR3 is built from 13 residues. The germline V and J ends were trimmed by 7 bases and 7 bases, with 17 bases remaining between them. Germline-derived CDR1 and CDR2 are ENHRY and SYGVKD. The CDR3 sequence is CAITRGVLGEQYF. The CDR3 nucleotides are TGTGCCATCACTCGGGGAGTCCTGGGGGAGCAGTACTTC.

This clonotype has just a few counts. The chain carries TRBV29-1 and TRBJ2-2; D might be TRBD2 (6 bases). Germline values: CDR1 SQVTM, CDR2 ANQGSEA. V lost 4 bases, J lost 2 bases, and 14 bases lay in between. The CDR3 is made up of 15 amino acids. In DNA form, the CDR3 reads TGCAGCGTTGGGACCGGGACTTTAAACACCGGGGAGCTGTTTTTT. Translation: CSVGTGTLNTGELFF.

In this sample, this clonotype turned up a few times. The chain is built from TRBV28 and TRBJ2-7; D not certain. The CDR3 runs to 15 residues. Between the trimmed V and J ends, which lost 0 bases and 3 bases, there was a span of 12 bases. CDR1 is MDHEN, CDR2 SYDVKM, per germline. The DNA for the CDR3 is TGTGCCAGCAGTTTATGGGGCCAGATCGGCTACGAGCAGTACTTC. Amino acids: CASSLWGQIGYEQYF.

This clonotype has at least ten counts. The genes are TRBV10-3 and TRBJ2-7; D unresolved. Per the germline V gene, CDR1 is ENHRY and CDR2 is SYGVKD. Deletions cut 2 bases from V and 0 bases from J, with 11 bases between. CDR3 length: 15 residues. CDR3 sequence (DNA): TGTGCCATCAGTGAGGCCAGTTCGAGCTCCTACGAGCAGTACTTC. This translates into CAISEASSSSYEQYF.

This chain uses TRBV7-9 with TRBJ2-3; TRBD2 matches at 12 bases. The germline V gene has CDR1 SEHNR and CDR2 FQNEAQ (reference sequence). J gave up 2 bases and V 3 bases, and 3 bases lay outside the gene matches. This CDR3 comprises 16 residues. CDR3 protein: CASSFGLAGHTDTQYF. CDR3 nucleotides: TGTGCCAGCAGCTTTGGACTAGCGGGGCACACAGATACGCAGTATTTT.

This clonotype was seen at least ten times. The chain joins TRBV15 to TRBJ2-1, with D possibly being TRBD2 (6 bases). The V end lost 0 bases, the J end lost 12 bases, and 18 bases lay between the germline ends. The germline gives CDR1 LNHNV, CDR2 YYDKDF (reference sequence). The CDR3 has 15 amino acids. CDR3: CATSRDGSSGELQFF. The CDR3 coding sequence is TGTGCCACCAGCAGAGACGGTTCCTCGGGGGAATTGCAGTTCTTC.

The chain joins TRBV11-1 to TRBJ2-1, with 10 bases that match TRBD2. CDR1 is SGHAT and CDR2 is FQDESV in the germline V gene (reference sequence). The CDR3 contains 21 residues. The junction had 19 bases not matched to a gene; V was cut back by 4 bases and J by 1 base. The CDR3 DNA reads TGTGCCAGCAGCTCGCCGTCACCTAGCGGGGGAGCCTTGATGTCCTACAATGAGCAGTTCTTC. This translates into CASSSPSPSGGALMSYNEQFF. The whole variable domain, filled in from reference TRBV11-1 and TRBJ2-1, reads EAEVAQSPRYKITEKSQAVAFWCDPISGHATLYWYRQILGQGPELLVQFQDESVVDDSQLPKDRFSAERLKGVDSTLKIQPAELGDSAMYLCASSSPSPSGGALMSYNEQFFGPGTRLTVL.

The V call is TRBV11-2, the J call TRBJ1-2, with 9 nucleotides matching TRBD1. CDR1 is SGHAT, CDR2 FQNNGV, per germline. The CDR3 is 15 amino acids. Losses at the gene ends were 5 bases for V and 3 bases for J; bases not matched to a gene: 7. Written as DNA, the CDR3 is TGTGCCAGCAGCCACGGACAGGGGCCATACTATGGCTACACCTTC. Translating it yields CASSHGQGPYYGYTF.

The chain joins TRBV9 to TRBJ1-5; D gene uncertain. CDR3 length: 15 amino acids. Per the germline V gene, CDR1 is SGDLS and CDR2 is YYNGEE. Trimming took 4 bases from V and 0 from J, leaving 11 bases between them. The CDR3 DNA reads as TGTGCCAGCAGCCCAGAACCCTATAGCAATCAGCCCCAGCATTTT. This codes for CASSPEPYSNQPQHF.

V usage is TRBV20-1 and J usage is TRBJ2-5, with D perhaps matching TRBD2 (6 bases). V shed 2 bases and J shed 1 base, with 8 bases lying between them. In germline, CDR1 is DFQATT, CDR2 SNEGSKA (reference sequence). The CDR3 totals 13 residues. CDR3 in amino acids: CSARLALQETQYF. The CDR3, as DNA: TGCAGTGCTAGACTAGCGCTCCAAGAGACCCAGTACTTC.

The V and J genes are TRBV20-1 and TRBJ2-1, with 7 bases that match TRBD1. V trimming: 2 bases; J trimming: 3 bases; junction bases outside the gene matches: 4. The CDR3 spans 14 residues. The V gene's germline CDR1 is DFQATT and CDR2 SNEGSKA (reference sequence). CDR3 sequence: CSARSQGVYNEQFF. The CDR3 bases are TGCAGTGCTAGAAGTCAGGGGGTCTACAATGAGCAGTTCTTC.

This clonotype occurred many times. The chain couples TRBV4-1 to TRBJ2-7; 7 nucleotides align to TRBD1. Unmatched junction bases numbered 5, after V lost 0 bases and J lost 3 bases. The length of the CDR3 is 15 residues. The germline V gene has CDR1 MGHRA and CDR2 YSYEKL. CDR3 amino acids: CASSQDRGYGYEQYF. CDR3 DNA: TGCGCCAGCAGCCAAGACAGGGGGTATGGCTACGAGCAGTACTTC.

This clonotype was detected only a few times. The chain recombines TRBV20-1 with TRBJ2-2, with TRBD2 matching over 11 bases. CDR1 and CDR2 (germline): DFQATT, SNEGSKA (reference sequence). This CDR3 spans 15 amino acids. The V segment lost 1 base and the J segment 5 bases; nucleotides outside the gene matches: 3. The CDR3 is CSARGGLAVTGELFF. Here the CDR3 DNA reads TGCAGTGCTAGAGGGGGACTAGCGGTAACCGGGGAGCTGTTTTTT.

CDR3 in DNA: TGCGCCAGCAGCCAAGACCCCCCTAGCGGGGGCTACTACAATGAGCAGTTCTTC. Translated, it gives CASSQDPPSGGYYNEQFF. The chain is built from TRBV4-3 and TRBJ2-1, with 10 bases that match TRBD2. Trimming took 0 bases from V and 3 from J; bases not matched to a gene: 8. This CDR3 comprises 18 residues. CDR1 and CDR2 from the germline V gene are LGHNA and YSLEER.

This chain links TRBV5-1 with TRBJ2-5; TRBD1 aligns across 10 bases. Trimming removed 4 bases from V and 9 bases from J; junction bases left unmatched: 9. The V gene's germline CDR1 is SGHRS and CDR2 YFSETQ. The CDR3 totals 14 residues. The CDR3 DNA follows: TGCGCCAGCAGCCGAGCCGGGACAGGGGATTCCCAGTACTTC. Its translation is CASSRAGTGDSQYF.

This clonotype has at least ten counts. V usage is TRBV29-1 and J usage is TRBJ2-1; D is unclear. The CDR3 has 13 amino acids. The V end was cut by 2 bases, the J end by 4 bases, with 9 bases between. Germline loops: CDR1 SQVTM, CDR2 ANQGSEA. DNA of the CDR3: TGCAGCGTTGAAAGATCTTCTTACAATGAGCAGTTCTTC. It codes for CSVERSSYNEQFF.

This clonotype showed up just a few times. The chain combines TRBV20-1 with TRBJ2-2; D is uncertain. This CDR3 is built from 12 residues. Germline CDR1 and CDR2: DFQATT and SNEGSKA (reference sequence). Deletions cut 6 bases from V and 1 base from J, with 6 bases between. The CDR3 DNA reads as TGCAGTGCCTACCGGAACACCGGGGAGCTGTTTTTT. As protein: CSAYRNTGELFF.

This clonotype occurred a few times. The chain joins TRBV27 to TRBJ1-6; 7 nucleotides agree with TRBD1. The CDR3 spans 15 residues. J was trimmed by 7 bases and V by 4 bases; bases with no gene match: 7. Looked up from germline, CDR1 is MNHEY and CDR2 is SMNVEV (reference sequence). CDR3 residues: CASSSGGVRNSPLHF. For the CDR3, the DNA is TGTGCCAGCAGTTCAGGGGGGGTGAGGAATTCACCCCTCCACTTT.

This clonotype was detected many times. The rearrangement joins TRBV29-1 to TRBJ2-3; TRBD1 aligns across 8 bases. Per the germline V gene, CDR1 is SQVTM and CDR2 is ANQGSEA. This CDR3 spans 13 amino acids. With V trimmed by 7 bases and J by 4 bases, 7 bases remained unmatched. CDR3 in amino acids: CSGQGTGPDTQYF. DNA for the CDR3: TGCAGCGGACAGGGGACGGGGCCAGATACGCAGTATTTT.

This clonotype showed up many times. The chain combines TRBV29-1 with TRBJ2-5, with 12 bases aligning to TRBD2. Germline V CDR1 and CDR2: SQVTM, ANQGSEA. CDR3 length equals 14 residues. With 3 bases clipped from V and 9 bases from J, the junction kept 8 bases outside the gene matches. CDR3 sequence reads: CSVEDGLAGRPQYF. CDR3 in DNA: TGCAGCGTTGAGGACGGACTAGCGGGAAGGCCCCAGTACTTC.

In this sample, this clonotype turned up many times. The chain carries TRBV20-1 and TRBJ2-7, with 9 bases fitting TRBD1. CDR1 is DFQATT and CDR2 is SNEGSKA in the germline V gene (reference sequence). The junction had 4 bases not matched to a gene; V was cut back by 7 bases and J by 0 bases. This CDR3 is built from 13 residues. CDR3 nucleotide sequence: TGCAGTGTCTACAGGGGGCTCTCCTACGAGCAGTACTTC. Amino acid sequence: CSVYRGLSYEQYF.

This clonotype has only a few counts. V gene TRBV10-3 combines with J gene TRBJ2-7; D is perhaps TRBD1 or TRBD2 (5 bases each). The germline CDR1 and CDR2 sequences are ENHRY and SYGVKD. Deletions cut 8 bases from V and 5 bases from J, with 16 bases between. This CDR3 has 13 residues. CDR3 region: CAIGATTSDEQYF. CDR3 coding DNA: TGTGCCATCGGGGCGACTACCTCGGACGAGCAGTACTTC.